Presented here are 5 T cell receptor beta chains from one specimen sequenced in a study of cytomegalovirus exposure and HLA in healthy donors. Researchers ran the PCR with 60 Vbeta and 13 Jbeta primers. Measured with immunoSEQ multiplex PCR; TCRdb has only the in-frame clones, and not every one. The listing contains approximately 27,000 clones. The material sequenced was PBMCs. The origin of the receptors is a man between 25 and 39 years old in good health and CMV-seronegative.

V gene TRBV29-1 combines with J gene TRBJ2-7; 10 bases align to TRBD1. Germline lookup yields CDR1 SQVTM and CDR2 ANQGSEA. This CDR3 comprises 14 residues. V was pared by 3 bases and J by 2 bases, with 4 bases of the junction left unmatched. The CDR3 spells CSVDGTGVPYEQYF. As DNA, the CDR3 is TGCAGCGTTGATGGGACAGGGGTCCCCTACGAGCAGTACTTC.

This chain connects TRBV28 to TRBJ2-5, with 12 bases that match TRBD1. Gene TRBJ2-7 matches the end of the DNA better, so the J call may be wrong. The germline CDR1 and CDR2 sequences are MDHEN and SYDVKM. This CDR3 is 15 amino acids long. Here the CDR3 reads CASSSAGTGGHEQYF. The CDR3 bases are TGTGCCAGCAGTTCCGCCGGGACAGGGGGCCACGAGCAGTACTTC.

In nucleotides, the CDR3 is TGTGCCAGCAGCCAGGGACTAGCGGGGGGGCCTCAAGATACGCAGTATTTT. This gives the protein CASSQGLAGGPQDTQYF. The V call is TRBV4-2, the J call TRBJ2-3, with TRBD2 identical over 16 bases. Germline V CDR1 and CDR2: LGHNA, YNFKEQ. CDR3 length: 17 amino acids. With V trimmed by 3 bases and J by 5 bases, 5 bases remained unmatched.

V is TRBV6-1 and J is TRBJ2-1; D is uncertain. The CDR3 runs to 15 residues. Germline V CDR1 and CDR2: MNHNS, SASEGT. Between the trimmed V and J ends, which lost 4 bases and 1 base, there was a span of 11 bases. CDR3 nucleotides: TGTGCCAGCAGTGTATCGCCACAGTCCTACAATGAGCAGTTCTTC. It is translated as CASSVSPQSYNEQFF.

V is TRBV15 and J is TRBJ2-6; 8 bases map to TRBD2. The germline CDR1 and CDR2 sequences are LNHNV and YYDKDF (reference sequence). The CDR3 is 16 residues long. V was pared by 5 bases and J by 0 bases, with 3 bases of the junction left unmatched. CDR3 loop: CATSPGGDSGANVLTF. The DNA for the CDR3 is TGTGCCACCAGCCCCGGGGGGGACTCTGGGGCCAACGTCCTGACTTTC.